This T cell receptor beta chain was sequenced for a study of blood T cell repertoires in COVID-19. Study-level background: Some COVID-19 samples were acute and others convalescent; all came from the United States, Italy and Spain. T cells, B-cell-depleted T cells, or PBMCs supplied cDNA or gDNA.

The CDR3 contains 14 residues. The V and J ends lost 1 base and 7 bases respectively, with 11 bases between them. The germline gives CDR1 SGHVS, CDR2 FNYEAQ. How the authors handled the data: The assay estimated nucleated cells by amplifying reference gene primers. Profiling relied on immunoSEQ multiplex PCR, and the TCRdb table lists in-frame clones only, not all of them. That table supplies the V and J calls and clone size; D and trimming were determined from the DNA. The profile covers about 88,000 clones, with approximately 81% appearing a single time and roughly 15% taken by the ten largest. This sequence joins TRBV7-6 and TRBJ2-1; D is unresolved. The sample comprised peripheral blood. The clonotype comes from a woman in her 70s with acute or convalescent COVID-19. The CDR3 DNA follows: TGTGCCAGCAGCTTAGATCCTGGCGGAAATGAGCAGTTCTTC. Encoded protein: CASSLDPGGNEQFF. Looking up the rest from reference TRBV7-6 and TRBJ2-1 gives the full variable domain: GAGVSQSPRYKVTKRGQDVALRCDPISGHVSLYWYRQALGQGPEFLTYFNYEAQQDKSGLPNDRFSAERPEGSISTLTIQRTEQRDSAMYRCASSLDPGGNEQFFGPGTRLTVL.